These 3 T cell receptor beta chains were sequenced from one sample in a study of PD-L1 blockade in urothelial cancer. Some clones are missing from TCRdb's copy, which holds only in-frame ones; the method was immunoSEQ multiplex PCR. The sample contains more than 70,000 clones, 85% to 90% of which appear only once. The specimen comprised PBMCs, sampled around atezolizumab (anti-PD-L1) treatment. Receptors were obtained from a man aged 55 to 69 with urothelial cancer.

This chain connects TRBV5-1 to TRBJ2-5, with 7 bases matching TRBD1. CDR3 length equals 14 residues. Unmatched junction bases numbered 4, after V lost 0 bases and J lost 5 bases. Looked up from germline, CDR1 is SGHRS and CDR2 is YFSETQ. Here the CDR3 DNA reads TGCGCCAGCAGCTTGGAGGGCAGGGGGGAGACCCAGTACTTC. Translating it yields CASSLEGRGETQYF.

There are a few counts of this clone. The chain carries TRBV7-8 and TRBJ2-7; 14 nucleotides line up with TRBD2. CDR1 is SGHVS, CDR2 FQNEAQ, per germline. The CDR3 is made up of 14 amino acids. The trim removed 5 bases at V and 6 bases at J, leaving 3 bases unmatched. This CDR3 reads CASSPGLAGVEQYF. The CDR3 DNA follows: TGTGCCAGCAGCCCGGGACTAGCGGGAGTCGAGCAGTACTTC.

This chain links TRBV27 with TRBJ2-1, with 8 bases aligning to TRBD1. The V and J ends lost 7 bases and 9 bases, in that order; junction bases with no gene match: 14. Germline-derived CDR1 and CDR2 are MNHEY and SMNVEV (reference sequence). The CDR3 is 15 residues long. The CDR3 DNA reads TGTGCCAGCACCCACCGAAGGACAGGGCAAGGTGAGCAGTTCTTC. This sequence encodes CASTHRRTGQGEQFF.